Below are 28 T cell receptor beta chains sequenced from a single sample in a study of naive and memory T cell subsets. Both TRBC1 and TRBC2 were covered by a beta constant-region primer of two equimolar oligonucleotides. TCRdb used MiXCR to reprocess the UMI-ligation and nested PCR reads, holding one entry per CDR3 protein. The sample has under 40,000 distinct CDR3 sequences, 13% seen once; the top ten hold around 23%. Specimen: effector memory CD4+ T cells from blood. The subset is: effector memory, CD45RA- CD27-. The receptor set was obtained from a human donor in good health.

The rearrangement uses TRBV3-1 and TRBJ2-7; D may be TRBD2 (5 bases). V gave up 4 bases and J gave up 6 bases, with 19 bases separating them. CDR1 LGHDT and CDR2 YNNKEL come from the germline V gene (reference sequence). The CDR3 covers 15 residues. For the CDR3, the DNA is TGTGCCAGCAGCCGCCTGACTACCGCGCCCGCCGAGCAGTACTTC. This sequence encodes CASSRLTTAPAEQYF.

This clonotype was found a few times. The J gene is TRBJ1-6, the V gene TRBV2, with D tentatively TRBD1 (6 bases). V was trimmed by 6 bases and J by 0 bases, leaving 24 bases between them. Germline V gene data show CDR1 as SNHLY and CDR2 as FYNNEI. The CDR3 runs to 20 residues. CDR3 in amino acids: CASSPPTGRSGSSYNSPLHF. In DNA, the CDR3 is TGTGCCAGCAGCCCACCGACAGGACGTTCCGGAAGCTCCTATAATTCACCCCTCCACTTT.

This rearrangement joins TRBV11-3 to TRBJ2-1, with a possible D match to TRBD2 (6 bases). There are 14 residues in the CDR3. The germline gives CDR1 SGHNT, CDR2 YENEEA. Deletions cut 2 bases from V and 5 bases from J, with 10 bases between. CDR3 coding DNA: TGTGCCAGCAGCTTAAACGGGGGTGACAATGAGCAGTTCTTC. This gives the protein CASSLNGGDNEQFF.

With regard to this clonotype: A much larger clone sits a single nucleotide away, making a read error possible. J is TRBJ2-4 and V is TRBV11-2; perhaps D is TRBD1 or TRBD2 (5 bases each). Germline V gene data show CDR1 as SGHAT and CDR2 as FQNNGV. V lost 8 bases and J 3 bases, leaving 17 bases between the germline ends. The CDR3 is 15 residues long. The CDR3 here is CASVGLRGSKNIQYF. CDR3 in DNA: TGTGCCAGCGTGGGCCTTCGGGGCAGCAAAAACATTCAGTACTTC.

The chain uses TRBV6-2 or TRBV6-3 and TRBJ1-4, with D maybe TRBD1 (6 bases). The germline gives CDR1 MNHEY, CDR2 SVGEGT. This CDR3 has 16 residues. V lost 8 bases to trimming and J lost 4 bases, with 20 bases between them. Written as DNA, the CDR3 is TGTGCCAGCGGACGGATCGGACAGAGTTATAATGAAAAACTGTTTTTT. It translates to CASGRIGQSYNEKLFF.

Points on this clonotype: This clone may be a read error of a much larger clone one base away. DNA for the CDR3: TGTGCCAACAAAACGGAAGATACGCAGTATTTT. It specifies CANKTEDTQYF. This chain links TRBV12-3 or TRBV12-4 with TRBJ2-3; no clear D. Trimming pared 10 bases from V and 5 bases from J, leaving 10 bases between. This CDR3 region has 11 residues.

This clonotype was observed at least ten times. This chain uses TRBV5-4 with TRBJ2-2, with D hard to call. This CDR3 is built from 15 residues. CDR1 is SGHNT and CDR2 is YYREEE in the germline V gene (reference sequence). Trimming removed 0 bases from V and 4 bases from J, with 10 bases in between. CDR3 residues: CASSLGPPGTGELFF. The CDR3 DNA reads TGTGCCAGCAGCTTGGGCCCGCCGGGCACCGGGGAGCTGTTTTTT.

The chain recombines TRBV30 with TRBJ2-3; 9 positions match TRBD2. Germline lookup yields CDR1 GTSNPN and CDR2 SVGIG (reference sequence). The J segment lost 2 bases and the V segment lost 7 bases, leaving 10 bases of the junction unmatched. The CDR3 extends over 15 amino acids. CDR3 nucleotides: TGTGCCTTAAAAGTGACTAGCGGAAACACAGATACGCAGTATTTT. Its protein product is CALKVTSGNTDTQYF. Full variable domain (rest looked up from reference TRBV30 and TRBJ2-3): SQTIHQWPATLVQPVGSPLSLECTVEGTSNPNLYWYRQAAGRGLQLLFYSVGIGQISSEVPQNLSASRPQDRQFILSSKKLLLSDSGFYLCALKVTSGNTDTQYFGPGTRLTVL.

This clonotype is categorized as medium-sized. The CDR3 DNA sequence: TGTGCCAGCAGCTCGTCAGCAACCTCTAGCACAGATACGCAGTATTTT. This translates into CASSSSATSSTDTQYF. The rearrangement joins TRBV7-2 to TRBJ2-3; D is unclear. Trimming took off 4 bases at V and 0 bases at J, with 14 bases between the two ends. Germline CDR1 is SGHTA and CDR2 is FQGNSA. This CDR3 comprises 16 residues.

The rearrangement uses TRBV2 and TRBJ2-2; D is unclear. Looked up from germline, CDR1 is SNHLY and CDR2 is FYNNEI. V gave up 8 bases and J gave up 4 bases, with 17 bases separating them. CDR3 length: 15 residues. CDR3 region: CASFPSVGPTGELFF. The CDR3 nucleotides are TGTGCCAGCTTTCCCTCCGTGGGTCCCACCGGGGAGCTGTTTTTT. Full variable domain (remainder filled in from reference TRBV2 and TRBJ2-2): EPEVTQTPSHQVTQMGQEVILRCVPISNHLYFYWYRQILGQKVEFLVSFYNNEISEKSEIFDDQFSVERPDGSNFTLKIRSTKLEDSAMYFCASFPSVGPTGELFFGEGSRLTVL.

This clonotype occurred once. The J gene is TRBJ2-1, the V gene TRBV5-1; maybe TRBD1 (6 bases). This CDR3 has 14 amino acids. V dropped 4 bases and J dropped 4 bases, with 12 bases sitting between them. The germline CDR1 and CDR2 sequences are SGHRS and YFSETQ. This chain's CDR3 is CASSLQDSYNEQFF. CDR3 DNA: TGCGCCAGCAGCCTACAGGACAGTTACAATGAGCAGTTCTTC.

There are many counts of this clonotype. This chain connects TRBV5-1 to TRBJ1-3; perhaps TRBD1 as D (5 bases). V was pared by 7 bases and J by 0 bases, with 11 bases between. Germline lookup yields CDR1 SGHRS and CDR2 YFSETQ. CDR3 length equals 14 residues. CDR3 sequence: CASSGGSSGNTIYF. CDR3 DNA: TGCGCCAGCTCCGGGGGGAGCTCTGGAAACACCATATATTTT.

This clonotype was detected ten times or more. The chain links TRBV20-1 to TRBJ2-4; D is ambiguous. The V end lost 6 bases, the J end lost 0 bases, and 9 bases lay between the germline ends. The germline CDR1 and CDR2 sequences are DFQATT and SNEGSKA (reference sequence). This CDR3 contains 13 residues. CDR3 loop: CSARCSAKNIQYF. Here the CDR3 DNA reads TGCAGTGCCAGGTGCTCAGCCAAAAACATTCAGTACTTC.

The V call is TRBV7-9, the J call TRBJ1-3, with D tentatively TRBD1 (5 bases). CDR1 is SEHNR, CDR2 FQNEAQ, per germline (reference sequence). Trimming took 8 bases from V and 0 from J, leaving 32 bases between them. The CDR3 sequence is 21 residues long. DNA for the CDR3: TGTGCCAGCCACCCAGCGACCGCCGGGGCCCGGACGGAAAACTCTGGAAACACCATATATTTT. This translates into CASHPATAGARTENSGNTIYF.

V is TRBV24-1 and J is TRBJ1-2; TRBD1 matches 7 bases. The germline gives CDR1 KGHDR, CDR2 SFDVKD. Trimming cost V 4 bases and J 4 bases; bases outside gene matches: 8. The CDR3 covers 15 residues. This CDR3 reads CATSDKGDSRYGYTF. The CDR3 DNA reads TGTGCCACCAGTGACAAAGGGGACAGTCGCTATGGCTACACCTTC.

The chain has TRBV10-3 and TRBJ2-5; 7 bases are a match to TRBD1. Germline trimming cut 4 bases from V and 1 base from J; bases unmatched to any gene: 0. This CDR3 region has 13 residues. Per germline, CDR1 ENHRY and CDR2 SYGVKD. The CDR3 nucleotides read TGTGCCATCAGTGGGACAGGCCAAGAGACCCAGTACTTC. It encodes CAISGTGQETQYF.

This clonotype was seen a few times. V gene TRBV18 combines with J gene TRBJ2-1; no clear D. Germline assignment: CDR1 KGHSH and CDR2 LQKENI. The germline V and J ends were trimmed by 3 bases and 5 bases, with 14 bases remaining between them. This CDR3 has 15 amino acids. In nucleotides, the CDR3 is TGTGCCAGCTCACCCCAGGCGGCGGCTAACAATGAGCAGTTCTTC. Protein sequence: CASSPQAAANNEQFF.

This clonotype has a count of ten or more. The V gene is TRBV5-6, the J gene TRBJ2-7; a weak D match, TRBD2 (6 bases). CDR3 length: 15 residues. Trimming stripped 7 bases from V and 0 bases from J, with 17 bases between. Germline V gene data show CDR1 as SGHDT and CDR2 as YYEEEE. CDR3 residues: CASGSRLVHSYEQYF. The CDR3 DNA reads TGTGCCAGCGGATCCCGACTAGTCCACTCCTACGAGCAGTACTTC.

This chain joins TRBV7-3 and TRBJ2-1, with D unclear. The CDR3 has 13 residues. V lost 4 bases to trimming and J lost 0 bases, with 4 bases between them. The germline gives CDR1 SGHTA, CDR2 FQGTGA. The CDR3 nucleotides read TGTGCCAGCAGCTCTAGCTCCTACAATGAGCAGTTCTTC. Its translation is CASSSSSYNEQFF.

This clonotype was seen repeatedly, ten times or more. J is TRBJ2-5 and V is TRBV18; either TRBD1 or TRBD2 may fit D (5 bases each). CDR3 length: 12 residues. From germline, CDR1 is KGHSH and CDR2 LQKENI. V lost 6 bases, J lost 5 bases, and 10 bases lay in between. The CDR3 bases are TGTGCCAGCTCCCCATGGGGGGAGACCCAGTACTTC. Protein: CASSPWGETQYF. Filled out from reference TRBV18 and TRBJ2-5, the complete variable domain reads NAGVMQNPRHLVRRRGQEARLRCSPMKGHSHVYWYRQLPEEGLKFMVYLQKENIIDESGMPKERFSAEFPKEGPSILRIQQVVRGDSAAYFCASSPWGETQYFGPGTRLLVL.

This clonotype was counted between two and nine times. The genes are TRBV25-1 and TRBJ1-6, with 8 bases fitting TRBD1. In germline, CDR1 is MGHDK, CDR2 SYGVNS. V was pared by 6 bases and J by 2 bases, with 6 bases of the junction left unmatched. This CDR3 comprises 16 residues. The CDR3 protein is CASRDATGAYNSPLHF. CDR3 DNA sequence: TGTGCCAGCAGGGATGCGACAGGGGCCTATAATTCACCCCTCCACTTT.

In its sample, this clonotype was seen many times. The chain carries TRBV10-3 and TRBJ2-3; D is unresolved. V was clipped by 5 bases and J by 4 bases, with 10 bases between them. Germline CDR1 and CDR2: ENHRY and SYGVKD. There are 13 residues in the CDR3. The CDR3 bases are TGTGCCATCAGTCGTTCCAGTGCAGATACGCAGTATTTT. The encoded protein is CAISRSSADTQYF.

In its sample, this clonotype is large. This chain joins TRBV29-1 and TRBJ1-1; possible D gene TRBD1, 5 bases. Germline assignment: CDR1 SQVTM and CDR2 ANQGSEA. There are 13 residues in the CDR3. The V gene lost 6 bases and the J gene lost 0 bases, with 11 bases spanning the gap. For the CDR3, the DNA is TGCAGCGTGAGGGACGTGATGAACACTGAAGCTTTCTTT. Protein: CSVRDVMNTEAFF.

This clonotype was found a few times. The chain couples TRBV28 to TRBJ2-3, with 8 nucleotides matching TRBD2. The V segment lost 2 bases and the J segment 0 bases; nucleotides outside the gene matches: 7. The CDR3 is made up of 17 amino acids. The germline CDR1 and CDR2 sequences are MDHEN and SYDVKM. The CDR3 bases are TGTGCCAGCAGTTTAGAGACTAGCGCCTCTAGCACAGATACGCAGTATTTT. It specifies CASSLETSASSTDTQYF. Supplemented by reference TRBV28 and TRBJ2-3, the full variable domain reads DVKVTQSSRYLVKRTGEKVFLECVQDMDHENMFWYRQDPGLGLRLIYFSYDVKMKEKGDIPEGYSVSREKKERFSLILESASTNQTSMYLCASSLETSASSTDTQYFGPGTRLTVL.

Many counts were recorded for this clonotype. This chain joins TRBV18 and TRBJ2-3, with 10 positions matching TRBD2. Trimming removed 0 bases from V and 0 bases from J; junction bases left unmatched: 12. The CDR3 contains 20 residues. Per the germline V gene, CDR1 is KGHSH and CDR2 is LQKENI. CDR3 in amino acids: CASSPPLPLAGDPSTDTQYF. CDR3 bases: TGTGCCAGCTCACCACCCCTACCGCTAGCGGGAGATCCCAGCACAGATACGCAGTATTTT.

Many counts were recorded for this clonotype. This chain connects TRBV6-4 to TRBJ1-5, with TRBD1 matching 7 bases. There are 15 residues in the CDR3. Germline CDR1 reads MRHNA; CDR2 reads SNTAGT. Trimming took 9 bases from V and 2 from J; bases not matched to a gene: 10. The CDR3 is CASLTGLLCNQPQHF. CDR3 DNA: TGTGCCAGTCTGACAGGGCTGTTGTGCAATCAGCCCCAGCATTTT.

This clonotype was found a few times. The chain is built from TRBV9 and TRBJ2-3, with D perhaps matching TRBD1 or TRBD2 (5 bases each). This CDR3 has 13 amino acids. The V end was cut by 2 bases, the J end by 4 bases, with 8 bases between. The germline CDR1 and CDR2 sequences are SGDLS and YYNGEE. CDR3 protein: CASSVGAADTQYF. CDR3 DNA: TGTGCCAGCAGCGTCGGGGCTGCAGATACGCAGTATTTT.

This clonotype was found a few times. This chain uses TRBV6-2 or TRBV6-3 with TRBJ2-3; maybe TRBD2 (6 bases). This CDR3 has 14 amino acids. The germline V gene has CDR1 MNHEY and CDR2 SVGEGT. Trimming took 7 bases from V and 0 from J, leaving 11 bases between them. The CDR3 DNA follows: TGTGCCAGCAAGAGCGGGCCAAGCACAGATACGCAGTATTTT. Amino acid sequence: CASKSGPSTDTQYF.